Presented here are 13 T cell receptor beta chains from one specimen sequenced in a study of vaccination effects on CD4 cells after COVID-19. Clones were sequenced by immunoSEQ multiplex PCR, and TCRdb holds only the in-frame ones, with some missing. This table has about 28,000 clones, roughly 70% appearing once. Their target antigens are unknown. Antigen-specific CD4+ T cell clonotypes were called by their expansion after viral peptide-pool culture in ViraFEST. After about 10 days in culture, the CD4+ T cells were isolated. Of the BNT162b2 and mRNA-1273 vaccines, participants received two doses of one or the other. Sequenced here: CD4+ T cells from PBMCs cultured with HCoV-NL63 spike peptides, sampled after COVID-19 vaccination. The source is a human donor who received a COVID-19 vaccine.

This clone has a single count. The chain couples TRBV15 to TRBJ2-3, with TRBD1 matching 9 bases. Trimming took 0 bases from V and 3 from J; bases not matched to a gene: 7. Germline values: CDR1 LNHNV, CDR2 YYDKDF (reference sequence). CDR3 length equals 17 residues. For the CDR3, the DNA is TGTGCCACCAGCAGAGACCAGGGACAGGGCTCGACAGATACGCAGTATTTT. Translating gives CATSRDQGQGSTDTQYF.

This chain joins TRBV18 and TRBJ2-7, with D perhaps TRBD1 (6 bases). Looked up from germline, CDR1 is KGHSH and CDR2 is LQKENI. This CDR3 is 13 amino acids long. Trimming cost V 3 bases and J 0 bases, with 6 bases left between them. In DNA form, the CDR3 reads TGTGCCAGCTCACCGGACAGCTCCTACGAGCAGTACTTC. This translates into CASSPDSSYEQYF. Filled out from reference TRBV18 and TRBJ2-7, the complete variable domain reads NAGVMQNPRHLVRRRGQEARLRCSPMKGHSHVYWYRQLPEEGLKFMVYLQKENIIDESGMPKERFSAEFPKEGPSILRIQQVVRGDSAAYFCASSPDSSYEQYFGPGTRLTVT.

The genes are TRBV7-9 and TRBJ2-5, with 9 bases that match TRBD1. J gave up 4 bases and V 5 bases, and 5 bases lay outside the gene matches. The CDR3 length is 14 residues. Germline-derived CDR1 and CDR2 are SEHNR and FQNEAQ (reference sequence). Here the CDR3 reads CASSPGTGSETQYF. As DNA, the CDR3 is TGTGCCAGCAGCCCCGGGACAGGGTCAGAGACCCAGTACTTC.

DNA for the CDR3: TGTGCCACACGACAGGATCGGTCCCAAGGCTACACCTTC. This codes for CATRQDRSQGYTF. The chain is built from TRBV6-4 and TRBJ1-2; the D gene is possibly TRBD1 (6 bases). V shed 10 bases and J shed 8 bases, with 20 bases lying between them. Germline lookup yields CDR1 MRHNA and CDR2 SNTAGT. The CDR3 totals 13 residues.

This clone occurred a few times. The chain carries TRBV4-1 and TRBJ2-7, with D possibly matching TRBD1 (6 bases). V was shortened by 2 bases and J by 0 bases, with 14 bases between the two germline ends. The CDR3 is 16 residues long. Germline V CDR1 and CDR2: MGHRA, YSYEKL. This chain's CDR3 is CASSQLITGSSYEQYF. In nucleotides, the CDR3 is TGCGCCAGCAGCCAACTTATCACAGGGAGCTCCTACGAGCAGTACTTC.

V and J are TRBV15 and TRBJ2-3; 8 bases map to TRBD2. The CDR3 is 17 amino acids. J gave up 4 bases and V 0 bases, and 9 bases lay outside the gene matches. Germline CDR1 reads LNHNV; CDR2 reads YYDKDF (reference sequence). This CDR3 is CATSRELAGPRADTQYF. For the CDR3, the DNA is TGTGCCACCAGCAGAGAGCTAGCGGGTCCCCGAGCAGATACGCAGTATTTT. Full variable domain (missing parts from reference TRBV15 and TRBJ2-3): DAMVIQNPRYQVTQFGKPVTLSCSQTLNHNVMYWYQQKSSQAPKLLFHYYDKDFNNEADTPDNFQSRRPNTSFCFLDIRSPGLGDTAMYLCATSRELAGPRADTQYFGPGTRLTVL.

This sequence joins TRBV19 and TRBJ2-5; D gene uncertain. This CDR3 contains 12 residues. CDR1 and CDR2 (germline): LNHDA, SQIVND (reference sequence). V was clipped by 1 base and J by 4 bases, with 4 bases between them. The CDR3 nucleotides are TGTGCCAGTAGTATAGCGGGAGAGACCCAGTACTTC. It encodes CASSIAGETQYF. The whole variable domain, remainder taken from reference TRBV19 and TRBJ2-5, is DGGITQSPKYLFRKEGQNVTLSCEQNLNHDAMYWYRQDPGQGLRLIYYSQIVNDFQKGDIAEGYSVSREKKESFPLTVTSAQKNPTAFYLCASSIAGETQYFGPGTRLLVL.

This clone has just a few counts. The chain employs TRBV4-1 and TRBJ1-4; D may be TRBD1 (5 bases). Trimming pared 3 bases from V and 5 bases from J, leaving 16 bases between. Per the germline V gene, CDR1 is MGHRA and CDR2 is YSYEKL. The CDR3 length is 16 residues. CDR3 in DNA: TGCGCCAGCAGCCAGGCTGCCGGGACCCAGAATGAAAAACTGTTTTTT. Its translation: CASSQAAGTQNEKLFF.

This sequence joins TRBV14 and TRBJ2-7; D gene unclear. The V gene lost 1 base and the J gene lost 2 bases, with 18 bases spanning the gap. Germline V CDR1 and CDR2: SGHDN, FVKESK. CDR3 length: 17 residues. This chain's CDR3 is CASSQGLTRLNTYEQYF. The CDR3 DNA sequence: TGTGCCAGCAGCCAAGGTCTCACCAGGTTGAACACCTACGAGCAGTACTTC.

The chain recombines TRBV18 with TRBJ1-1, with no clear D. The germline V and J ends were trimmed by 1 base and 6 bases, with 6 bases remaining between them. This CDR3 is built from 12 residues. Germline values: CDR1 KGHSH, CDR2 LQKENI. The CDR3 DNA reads TGTGCCAGCTCACCACTGGCACCTGAAGCTTTCTTT. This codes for CASSPLAPEAFF. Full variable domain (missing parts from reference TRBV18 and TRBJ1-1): NAGVMQNPRHLVRRRGQEARLRCSPMKGHSHVYWYRQLPEEGLKFMVYLQKENIIDESGMPKERFSAEFPKEGPSILRIQQVVRGDSAAYFCASSPLAPEAFFGQGTRLTVV.

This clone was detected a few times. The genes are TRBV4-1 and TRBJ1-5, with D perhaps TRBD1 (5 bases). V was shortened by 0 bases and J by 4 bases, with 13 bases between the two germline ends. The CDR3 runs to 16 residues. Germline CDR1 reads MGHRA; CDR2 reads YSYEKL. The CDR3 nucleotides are TGCGCCAGCAGCCAAGAGTACTGGGCAGGGAATCAGCCCCAGCATTTT. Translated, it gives CASSQEYWAGNQPQHF.

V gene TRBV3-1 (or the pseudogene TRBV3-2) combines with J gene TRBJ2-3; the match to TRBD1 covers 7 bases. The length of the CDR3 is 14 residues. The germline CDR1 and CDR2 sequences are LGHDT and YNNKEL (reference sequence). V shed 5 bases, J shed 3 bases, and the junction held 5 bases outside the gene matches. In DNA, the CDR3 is TGTGCCAGCAGCGACGGGACAGCAACAGATACGCAGTATTTT. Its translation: CASSDGTATDTQYF.

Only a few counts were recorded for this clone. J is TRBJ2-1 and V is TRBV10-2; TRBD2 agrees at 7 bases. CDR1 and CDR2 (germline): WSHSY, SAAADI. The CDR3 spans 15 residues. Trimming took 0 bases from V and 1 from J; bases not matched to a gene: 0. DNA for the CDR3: TGCGCCAGCAGTGAGTCGGGGGGGTCCTACAATGAGCAGTTCTTC. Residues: CASSESGGSYNEQFF.